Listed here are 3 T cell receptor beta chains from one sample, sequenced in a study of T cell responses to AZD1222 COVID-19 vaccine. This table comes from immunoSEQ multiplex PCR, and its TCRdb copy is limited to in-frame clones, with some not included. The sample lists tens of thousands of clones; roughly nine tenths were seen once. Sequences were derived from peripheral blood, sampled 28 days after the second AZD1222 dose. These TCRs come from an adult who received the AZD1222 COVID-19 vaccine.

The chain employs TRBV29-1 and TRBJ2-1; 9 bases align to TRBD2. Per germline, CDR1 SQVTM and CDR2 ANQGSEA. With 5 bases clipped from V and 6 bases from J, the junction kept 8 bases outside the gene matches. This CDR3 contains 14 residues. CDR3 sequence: CSVFSGRAGNEQFF. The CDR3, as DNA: TGCAGCGTTTTTAGCGGGAGAGCGGGCAATGAGCAGTTCTTC.

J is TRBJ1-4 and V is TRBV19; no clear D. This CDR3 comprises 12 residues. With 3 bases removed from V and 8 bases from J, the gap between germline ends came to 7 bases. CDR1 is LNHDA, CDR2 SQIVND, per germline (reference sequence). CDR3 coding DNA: TGTGCCAGTAGTATGATGGGAGAAAAACTGTTTTTT. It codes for CASSMMGEKLFF. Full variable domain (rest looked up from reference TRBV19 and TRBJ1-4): DGGITQSPKYLFRKEGQNVTLSCEQNLNHDAMYWYRQDPGQGLRLIYYSQIVNDFQKGDIAEGYSVSREKKESFPLTVTSAQKNPTAFYLCASSMMGEKLFFGSGTQLSVL.

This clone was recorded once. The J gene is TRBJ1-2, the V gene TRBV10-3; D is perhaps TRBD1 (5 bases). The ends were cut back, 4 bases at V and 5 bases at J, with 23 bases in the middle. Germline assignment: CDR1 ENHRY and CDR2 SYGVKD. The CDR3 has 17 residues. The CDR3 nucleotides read TGTGCCATCAGTGGCCCTCTGCCGGCCAGGGATTCTTATGGCTACACCTTC. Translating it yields CAISGPLPARDSYGYTF.